This T cell receptor (beta chain) was recorded in a study of memory CD8 T cells in hepatitis C reinfection. At the level of the study: Peak reinfection sampling occurred 3 to 8 weeks after detected reinfection.

This CDR3 is 15 amino acids long. Germline V lookup: CDR1 LGHNA, CDR2 YSLEER. The V end was cut by 1 base, the J end by 3 bases, with 10 bases between. The method was immunoSEQ multiplex PCR; TCRdb's version includes in-frame clones alone and lacks a portion of them. The sample shows more than 35,000 clones, roughly 88% of them seen only once. This clone was counted only a few times. Indicated time point: peak reinfection, 3 to 8 weeks after reinfection detection. TCR sequencing was done directly ex vivo on sorted cells, without expansion in vitro. The chain carries TRBV4-3 and TRBJ2-1, with D possibly being TRBD1 (6 bases). Input material: naive CD8+ T cells sorted from blood. This receptor was identified in a man aged 18 to 30 with hepatitis C virus infection. The CDR3 DNA follows: TGCGCCAGCAGCCAAGGGACAGCGGACTACAATGAGCAGTTCTTC. Translation: CASSQGTADYNEQFF.